This entry lists 21 T cell receptor beta chains sequenced from one sample in a study of a mutant IDH1 vaccine in newly diagnosed glioma. Time point meaning: baseline, week 1 (first vaccination visit). Treatment of the sample: pre-vaccination baseline after standard-of-care therapy. Profiled with immunoSEQ multiplex PCR; TCRdb holds only in-frame clones, not every one. Among 85,000 to 100,000 clones, 80% were seen once, and the ten largest hold less than 8.5%. The material sequenced was PBMCs, taken from a glioma patient treated with radiotherapy, temozolomide or both. These receptors originate from a man aged 40-49 years with glioma.

Written as DNA, the CDR3 is TGTGCCAGCAAGACAGGGGACGGGGCCAACGTCCTGACTTTC. Translation gives CASKTGDGANVLTF. The chain has TRBV6-5 and TRBJ2-6; 8 bases are a match to TRBD1. The CDR3 contains 14 residues. Trimming removed 7 bases from V and 4 bases from J; junction bases left unmatched: 3. Germline V lookup: CDR1 MNHEY, CDR2 SVGAGI.

The chain couples TRBV5-6 to TRBJ2-7; D gene ambiguous. Germline V CDR1 and CDR2: SGHDT, YYEEEE. V was shortened by 4 bases and J by 3 bases, with 20 bases between the two germline ends. The CDR3 is 16 amino acids. In nucleotides, the CDR3 is TGTGCCAGCAGCCCCGCTCCGGGTCGACCCTACTACGAGCAGTACTTC. Protein: CASSPAPGRPYYEQYF.

This clone has a handful of counts. The V call is TRBV7-6, the J call TRBJ2-2; no definite D call. Germline lookup yields CDR1 SGHVS and CDR2 FNYEAQ. CDR3 length: 14 residues. Trimming stripped 0 bases from V and 0 bases from J, with 2 bases between. The CDR3 DNA reads as TGTGCCAGCAGCTTAGCCGCGAACACCGGGGAGCTGTTTTTT. This translates into CASSLAANTGELFF.

By share, this clone ranks as medium-sized. This chain connects TRBV5-5 to TRBJ1-2, with D maybe TRBD1 (6 bases). The CDR3 length is 14 residues. Germline loops: CDR1 SGHKS, CDR2 YYEKEE (reference sequence). The germline V and J ends were trimmed by 4 bases and 2 bases, with 12 bases remaining between them. This chain's CDR3 is CASSPGHPNYGYTF. The CDR3 DNA reads TGTGCCAGCAGCCCGGGACATCCGAACTATGGCTACACCTTC. Based on the CDR3 plus reference TRBV5-5 and TRBJ1-2, the full variable domain is DAGVTQSPTHLIKTRGQQVTLRCSPISGHKSVSWYQQVLGQGPQFIFQYYEKEERGRGNFPDRFSARQFPNYSSELNVNALLLGDSALYLCASSPGHPNYGYTFGSGTRLTVV.

This clone was picked up one time. The chain is built from TRBV6-4 and TRBJ2-1, with D unresolved. Germline lookup yields CDR1 MRHNA and CDR2 SNTAGT. Between the trimmed V and J ends, which lost 7 bases and 5 bases, there was a span of 12 bases. The CDR3 covers 13 residues. CDR3 sequence reads: CASNSHANNEQFF. The CDR3 DNA sequence: TGTGCCAGCAATTCTCATGCGAACAATGAGCAGTTCTTC.

V gene TRBV6-1 combines with J gene TRBJ2-2, with 7 bases that match TRBD1. The CDR3 length is 15 residues. Germline V gene data show CDR1 as MNHNS and CDR2 as SASEGT. V was pared by 5 bases and J by 4 bases, with 7 bases of the junction left unmatched. CDR3 loop: CASSSGGTGTGELFF. CDR3 sequence (DNA): TGTGCCAGCAGTTCAGGGGGTACGGGCACCGGGGAGCTGTTTTTT.

This sequence joins TRBV6-6 and TRBJ2-7, with 8 bases aligning to TRBD1. The germline V gene has CDR1 MNHNY and CDR2 SVGAGI (reference sequence). The V segment lost 6 bases and the J segment 1 base; nucleotides outside the gene matches: 5. This CDR3 comprises 14 residues. The CDR3 region has the DNA TGTGCCAGCAGCACCGGACAGGGTTCCTACGAGCAGTACTTC. It translates to CASSTGQGSYEQYF.

The genes are TRBV4-3 and TRBJ1-2; D is ambiguous. The CDR3 length is 15 residues. From germline, CDR1 is LGHNA and CDR2 YSLEER. Trimming took 3 bases from V and 0 from J, leaving 11 bases between them. CDR3 in DNA: TGCGCCAGCAGCCAGGACGGTACTCCTAACTATGGCTACACCTTC. It translates to CASSQDGTPNYGYTF.

The CDR3 here is CASSLQGSYGYTF. DNA for the CDR3: TGTGCCAGCAGTTTACAGGGAAGCTATGGCTACACCTTC. The chain uses TRBV28 and TRBJ1-2; possible D gene TRBD1, 5 bases. The CDR3 is 13 residues long. Per the germline V gene, CDR1 is MDHEN and CDR2 is SYDVKM. V lost 2 bases and J lost 4, with 8 bases in between.

This clone has only one observation. J is TRBJ1-6 and V is TRBV30, with D maybe TRBD1 (5 bases). This CDR3 is built from 18 residues. V lost 6 bases and J 0 bases, leaving 21 bases between the germline ends. CDR1 GTSNPN and CDR2 SVGIG come from the germline V gene (reference sequence). Here the CDR3 DNA reads TGTGCCTGCCGGCTGAGGGGATCGTCAGGCTCCTATAATTCACCCCTCCACTTT. It codes for CACRLRGSSGSYNSPLHF.

This sequence joins TRBV7-2 and TRBJ2-3; TRBD2 agrees at 7 bases. The ends lost 5 bases at V and 6 bases at J; junction bases unmatched: 8. CDR1 and CDR2 from the germline V gene are SGHTA and FQGNSA. This CDR3 contains 14 residues. The CDR3 protein is CASSPAGVLDTQYF. The DNA for the CDR3 is TGTGCCAGCAGCCCCGCGGGGGTTCTTGATACGCAGTATTTT.

This clone occurred once. V and J are TRBV14 and TRBJ2-1; D perhaps matches TRBD1 (6 bases). Trimming cost V 2 bases and J 7 bases, with 12 bases left between them. This CDR3 region has 14 residues. Germline V lookup: CDR1 SGHDN, CDR2 FVKESK. In DNA, the CDR3 is TGTGCCAGCAGCCAACGGAGGCAGGGGAATGAGCAGTTCTTC. Translated: CASSQRRQGNEQFF.

The rearrangement uses TRBV7-9 and TRBJ2-7; 7 bases line up with TRBD1. CDR1 is SEHNR, CDR2 FQNEAQ, per germline (reference sequence). CDR3 length: 14 residues. With 6 bases clipped from V and 0 bases from J, the junction kept 5 bases outside the gene matches. CDR3 in DNA: TGTGCCAGCAGTCCACAGGGGAGCTCCTACGAGCAGTACTTC. Protein product: CASSPQGSSYEQYF.

The chain employs TRBV11-2 and TRBJ2-6; D gene unclear. This CDR3 region has 16 residues. Trimming took off 5 bases at V and 2 bases at J, with 13 bases between the two ends. Germline V gives CDR1 SGHAT, CDR2 FQNNGV. The CDR3 sequence: CASSVGTLAGANVLTF. For the CDR3, the DNA is TGTGCCAGCAGCGTGGGCACCTTGGCTGGGGCCAACGTCCTGACTTTC.

The chain combines TRBV30 with TRBJ1-5; D might be TRBD1 (5 bases). Trimming pared 0 bases from V and 5 bases from J, leaving 11 bases between. Germline V gene sequence: CDR1 GTSNPN, CDR2 SVGIG (reference sequence). The CDR3 has 14 residues. DNA for the CDR3: TGTGCCTGGAGTGTCGGGGGGTCGGATCAGCCCCAGCATTTT. It yields the protein CAWSVGGSDQPQHF.

This clone came up a few times. The chain employs TRBV5-6 and TRBJ2-3, with 8 bases fitting TRBD2. Germline V gene sequence: CDR1 SGHDT, CDR2 YYEEEE. The CDR3 spans 16 residues. The junction had 9 bases not matched to a gene; V was cut back by 5 bases and J by 1 base. The CDR3 nucleotides read TGTGCCAGCAGAGAAGCGGGAGCGGGGGGCACAGATACGCAGTATTTT. Its protein product is CASREAGAGGTDTQYF.

The chain is built from TRBV27 and TRBJ2-6; 8 nucleotides match TRBD1. Trimming cost V 5 bases and J 2 bases; bases outside gene matches: 5. This CDR3 has 16 amino acids. Germline V gives CDR1 MNHEY, CDR2 SMNVEV (reference sequence). CDR3 protein: CASSVKTGAGANVLTF. In DNA form, the CDR3 reads TGTGCCAGCAGTGTTAAGACAGGGGCTGGGGCCAACGTCCTGACTTTC.

The J gene is TRBJ1-6, the V gene TRBV9; a possible D gene is TRBD1 (5 bases). There are 14 residues in the CDR3. Germline V CDR1 and CDR2: SGDLS, YYNGEE. Trimming took 0 bases from V and 6 from J, leaving 7 bases between them. Written as DNA, the CDR3 is TGTGCCAGCAGCGTAGAGGGGTCTAATTCACCCCTCCACTTT. This gives the protein CASSVEGSNSPLHF.

The chain links TRBV30 to TRBJ1-2, with D hard to call. The germline CDR1 and CDR2 sequences are GTSNPN and SVGIG (reference sequence). The V gene lost 7 bases and the J gene lost 2 bases, with 5 bases spanning the gap. This CDR3 is 10 amino acids long. CDR3 bases: TGTGCCTCTTCCAACTATGGCTACACCTTC. It codes for CASSNYGYTF.

The gene calls are TRBV6-5 and TRBJ1-5; 7 bases are shared with TRBD1. Germline V gene data show CDR1 as MNHEY and CDR2 as SVGAGI. The junction had 3 bases not matched to a gene; V was cut back by 7 bases and J by 3 bases. There are 13 residues in the CDR3. CDR3 sequence: CASKGAYNQPQHF. The CDR3 DNA reads TGTGCCAGCAAGGGGGCCTACAATCAGCCCCAGCATTTT.

With respect to this clone: Other DNA sequences within the sample encode an identical CDR3. The gene calls are TRBV7-2 and TRBJ1-1; tentative D call: TRBD1 (5 bases). The CDR3 loop spans 14 amino acids. Germline V CDR1 and CDR2: SGHTA, FQGNSA. Trimming left V 3 bases short and J 3 bases short, with 11 bases between. Written as DNA, the CDR3 is TGTGCCAGCAGCTTGGAAAGGGGATACACTGAAGCTTTCTTT. Protein: CASSLERGYTEAFF.